A selection of T cell receptor beta chains follows, all from one sample in a study of T cell responses to AZD1222 COVID-19 vaccine. Generated by immunoSEQ multiplex PCR, the TCRdb table keeps only in-frame clones and is missing some. The sample has about 92,000 clones; 70% to 90% are singletons. The sample here was peripheral blood, taken on day 0 of AZD1222 vaccination. These receptors all stem from an adult in good health. The CDR3 runs from the conserved cysteine through the conserved F or W. The D gene is left open where the match is weak. Expanded clones are given a class, and other clones once, few, many or no size at all.

15	TRBV11-2	-	-	TRBJ2-3	CASSFFGGNTDTQYF	TGTGCCAGCAGCTTCTTCGGGGGAAATACAGATACGCAGTATTTT
13	TRBV5-4	-	-	TRBJ2-7	CASSLTSSYEQYF	TGTGCCAGCAGCTTGACAAGCTCCTACGAGCAGTACTTC
11	TRBV30	once	-	TRBJ1-1	CAWKEQFEAFF	TGTGCCTGGAAGGAGCAGTTTGAAGCTTTCTTT
17	TRBV13	-	-	TRBJ2-1	CASRPLDAALGANEQFF	TGTGCCAGCCGCCCTCTTGACGCCGCCCTTGGGGCCAATGAGCAGTTCTTC
16	TRBV9	-	TRBD1	TRBJ1-6	CASSFIAGTGESPLHF	TGTGCCAGCAGCTTCATCGCCGGGACAGGGGAATCACCCCTCCACTTT
17	TRBV6-2/TRBV6-3	-	TRBD2	TRBJ2-1	CASSFKRAGGPYNEQFF	TGTGCCAGCAGTTTTAAAAGAGCGGGAGGGCCCTACAATGAGCAGTTCTTC
14	TRBV10-3	-	TRBD1	TRBJ1-1	CAISAGGEDTEAFF	TGTGCCATCAGCGCAGGGGGCGAGGACACTGAAGCTTTCTTT
17	TRBV15	-	-	TRBJ1-2	CATSRSIAQGINYGYTF	TGTGCCACCAGCAGATCCATTGCCCAGGGGATAAACTATGGCTACACCTTC
13	TRBV30	-	-	TRBJ1-6	CAWSVGNNSPLHF	TGTGCCTGGAGTGTGGGTAATAATTCACCCCTCCACTTT
12	TRBV12-3/TRBV12-4	-	-	TRBJ2-7	CASSPRGSEQYF	TGTGCCAGCAGCCCGAGGGGGAGCGAGCAGTACTTC
14	TRBV18	-	TRBD1	TRBJ1-2	CASSPGQGAGGYTF	TGTGCCAGCTCCCCGGGACAGGGGGCAGGTGGCTACACCTTC
15	TRBV30	-	TRBD2	TRBJ2-5	CAWSVRSGSGETQYF	TGTGCCTGGAGTGTACGGAGCGGGAGTGGAGAGACCCAGTACTTC
16	TRBV4-2	-	-	TRBJ1-1	CASSQDTGSFNTEAFF	TGTGCCAGCAGCCAAGATACAGGGTCCTTCAACACTGAAGCTTTCTTT
14	TRBV28	-	-	TRBJ2-2	CASSFSGVTGELFF	TGTGCCAGCAGTTTTTCGGGGGTCACCGGGGAGCTGTTTTTT
15	TRBV28	-	-	TRBJ1-3	CASSLDGRGGNTIYF	TGTGCCAGCAGTTTGGACGGGAGAGGTGGAAACACCATATATTTT
14	TRBV19	few	TRBD1	TRBJ1-5	CASNRDRGNQPQHF	TGTGCCAGTAATAGGGACAGGGGTAATCAGCCCCAGCATTTT
15	TRBV5-1	-	-	TRBJ1-1	CASSLGQSEGTEAFF	TGCGCCAGCAGCCTGGGCCAGTCTGAGGGCACTGAAGCTTTCTTT
13	TRBV12-3/TRBV12-4	once	-	TRBJ1-1	CASRFKTNTEAFF	TGTGCCAGCAGGTTCAAGACGAACACTGAAGCTTTCTTT
14	TRBV7-2	-	-	TRBJ1-5	CASSLEGNNQPQHF	TGTGCCAGCAGCTTAGAGGGGAACAATCAGCCCCAGCATTTT
16	TRBV10-1	-	-	TRBJ1-6	CASSVASPGGNSPLHF	TGCGCCAGCAGTGTGGCATCTCCCGGGGGTAATTCACCCCTCCACTTT
16	TRBV19	-	TRBD1	TRBJ2-7	CASSPGQGALVNEQYF	TGTGCCAGTAGTCCCGGACAGGGCGCCTTGGTGAACGAGCAGTACTTC
17	TRBV24-1	-	TRBD1	TRBJ2-5	CATSDILRTGERETQYF	TGTGCCACCAGTGATATTCTCAGGACAGGGGAGCGAGAGACCCAGTACTTC
12	TRBV19	-	TRBD1	TRBJ1-1	CASGTGTTEAFF	TGTGCCAGTGGGACAGGGACCACTGAAGCTTTCTTT
17	TRBV3-1/TRBV3-2	-	-	TRBJ2-5	CASSQEDRAGLEETQYF	TGTGCCAGCAGCCAAGAGGATCGGGCAGGGTTGGAAGAGACCCAGTACTTC
13	TRBV19	-	TRBD1	TRBJ1-1	CASTATGGTEAFF	TGTGCCAGTACCGCTACAGGGGGCACTGAAGCTTTCTTT
15	TRBV7-2	-	TRBD1	TRBJ1-4	CASSVPGQGREKLFF	TGTGCCAGCAGCGTTCCGGGACAGGGACGCGAAAAACTGTTTTTT
13	TRBV29-1	-	-	TRBJ1-1	CSVLWGTGTEAFF	TGCAGCGTCTTATGGGGTACGGGCACTGAAGCTTTCTTT
11	TRBV5-1	few	-	TRBJ1-1	CASSLNGEAFF	TGCGCCAGCAGCTTGAATGGGGAAGCTTTCTTT
15	TRBV2	-	TRBD1	TRBJ1-2	CASRPGGRGRWGYTF	TGTGCCAGCAGACCCGGGGGCAGGGGGCGATGGGGCTACACCTTC